The clone carrying this TCR beta chain was observed a single time. What it recognizes is unknown. The CDR3 consists of 13 residues. Trimming shortened V by 5 bases and J by 0 bases, and 5 bases separated the two germline ends. From germline, CDR1 is SQVTM and CDR2 ANQGSEA. Measured with immunoSEQ multiplex PCR; TCRdb has only the in-frame clones, and not every one. The sample records some 54,000 clones, 91% being singletons. These data belong to a study of a mutant IDH1 vaccine in newly diagnosed glioma. Study at large: With temozolomide cycles, or 4-6 weeks after radiotherapy alone, vaccination was started. Antecedent treatment encompassed radiotherapy, temozolomide, or their combination; the majority received both. Study-wide points: The vaccine induced immune responses, and these occurred in about 95% of patients.

Time point specified: week 11, during vaccination. Each vaccine dose was 300 ug of mutant IDH1 20-mer peptide, with topical imiquimod. In every donor, the tumor was a new WHO grade 3 or 4 IDH1-mutant, ATRX-lost astrocytoma. The gene calls are TRBV29-1 and TRBJ1-6; D is uncertain. The receptor was isolated from a man aged 45-60 years with glioma. The input for sequencing was PBMCs, taken from a glioma patient whose treatment included an IDH1 peptide vaccine. In DNA form, the CDR3 reads TGCAGCGTTCGATCCTCCTATAATTCACCCCTCCACTTT. Translated, it gives CSVRSSYNSPLHF.